The T cell receptor beta chain under discussion was sequenced for a study of T cell responses to AZD1222 COVID-19 vaccine. Generated by immunoSEQ multiplex PCR, the TCRdb table keeps only in-frame clones and is missing some. The sample consists of about 120,000 clones, 85% to 95% of them appearing once. Study-level findings and limits: Seropositive AZD1222 recipients at baseline numbered only 6 or 7. Donors were mostly white British, more females; clonal diversity possibly underestimated.

Points on this clone: Its antigen is as yet unknown.

Trimming cost V 1 base and J 3 bases, with 16 bases left between them. The CDR3 is made up of 16 amino acids. CDR1 and CDR2 (germline): MNHEY, SMNVEV (reference sequence). This receptor was taken from an adult who received the AZD1222 COVID-19 vaccine. The chain combines TRBV27 with TRBJ2-7; unclear D gene. The input for sequencing was peripheral blood, taken 28 days after the second AZD1222 dose. Here the CDR3 DNA reads TGTGCCAGCAGTTTATTCCCCGGGCTGGGCCTCTACGAGCAGTACTTC. It translates to CASSLFPGLGLYEQYF.